This T cell receptor (beta chain) was observed in a study of OX40 agonist ivuxolimab in advanced cancers. CDR1 GTSNPN and CDR2 SVGIG come from the germline V gene (reference sequence). V was trimmed by 0 bases and J by 8 bases, leaving 10 bases between them. The CDR3 contains 12 residues. TCRdb's copy holds only in-frame clones and misses some; the assay was immunoSEQ multiplex PCR. The sample carries nearly 95,000 clones, around 94% recorded once. The V gene is TRBV30, the J gene TRBJ1-1, with D possibly matching TRBD1 (5 bases). The source was CD4+ or CD8+ T cells sorted from blood, collected in a trial of the OX40 agonist ivuxolimab. This sequence was found in an adult with an advanced solid tumor such as melanoma, head and neck, liver or kidney cancer. DNA of the CDR3: TGTGCCTGGAGTGTGATTGGGGCAGAAGCTTTCTTT. Amino acids: CAWSVIGAEAFF.